Listed below are T cell receptor beta chains from one sample, sequenced in a study of identical twins. TCRdb independently ran MiXCR on the 5' RACE reads; one entry per CDR3 protein. The sample includes some 440,000 distinct CDR3 sequences, around 24% seen only once; the top ten take 2.9%. These data are also associated with another study on T cells expressing NK-cell markers.

Sequencing used CD4+ T cells sorted from blood. These receptors originate from a young woman in good health. The CDR3 runs from the conserved cysteine through the conserved F or W. Each record gives: J gene, D gene, V gene, clone size, CDR3 protein, CDR3 DNA. The D gene is left open where the match is weak. Expanded clones are given a class, and other clones once, few, many or no size at all.

>TRBJ2-1|NA|TRBV9|few
CASSGGPQSYNEQFF
TGTGCCAGCAGCGGAGGCCCGCAGTCCTACAATGAGCAGTTCTTC
>TRBJ2-7|TRBD2|TRBV5-1|NA
CASSRSGLAGPEQYF
TGCGCCAGCAGCCGTTCCGGGCTAGCGGGACCCGAGCAGTACTTC
>TRBJ2-1|NA|TRBV12-5|NA
CASGLTAYNEQFF
TGTGCTAGTGGTTTGACGGCGTACAATGAGCAGTTCTTC
>TRBJ2-7|NA|TRBV7-2|few
CAKFPTSYEQYF
TGTGCCAAATTCCCTACATCCTACGAGCAGTACTTC
>TRBJ2-3|NA|TRBV5-5|few
CASSLDGWAASTDTQYF
TGTGCCAGCAGCTTGGATGGCTGGGCAGCTAGCACAGATACGCAGTATTTT
>TRBJ2-5|NA|TRBV6-2/TRBV6-3|NA
CASSAPNTQETQYF
TGTGCCAGCAGTGCTCCGAACACTCAAGAGACCCAGTACTTC
>TRBJ1-3|TRBD1|TRBV10-3|many
CATQGGISGNTIYF
TGTGCCACCCAGGGGGGTATCTCTGGAAACACCATATATTTT
>TRBJ1-1|NA|TRBV12-3/TRBV12-4|NA
CASSRTEAYTEAFF
TGTGCCAGCAGCAGGACAGAGGCCTACACTGAAGCTTTCTTT
>TRBJ1-2|TRBD1|TRBV14|few
CASSTGGTNGYTF
TGTGCCAGCAGCACAGGGGGCACTAACGGCTACACCTTC
>TRBJ2-3|NA|TRBV6-5|many
CASSYRGGTDTQYF
TGTGCCAGCAGTTACCGCGGTGGGACAGATACGCAGTATTTT
>TRBJ2-7|NA|TRBV18|NA
CASSPTRASRGEQYF
TGTGCCAGCTCCCCCACGAGGGCCTCTAGGGGGGAGCAGTACTTC
>TRBJ1-6|NA|TRBV14|NA
CASSQLRAPVGNSPLHF
TGTGCCAGCAGCCAACTAAGGGCACCCGTCGGTAATTCACCCCTCCACTTT
>TRBJ2-3|NA|TRBV5-5|few
CASSLEGVATQYF
TGTGCCAGCAGCTTGGAAGGAGTTGCTACGCAGTATTTT
>TRBJ1-2|NA|TRBV20-1|NA
CSAPLRGGSYGYTF
TGCAGTGCTCCCCTCAGGGGAGGGTCCTATGGCTACACCTTC
>TRBJ1-2|TRBD1|TRBV18|many
CASSPPVGTGEGYYGYTF
TGTGCCAGCTCACCACCGGTCGGGACAGGCGAGGGCTACTATGGCTACACCTTC
>TRBJ1-6|TRBD1|TRBV7-3|NA
CASSETGIGSPLHF
TGTGCCAGCAGCGAGACAGGGATTGGATCACCCCTCCACTTT
>TRBJ1-2|NA|TRBV12-3/TRBV12-4|few
CASSLSAGASTF
TGTGCCAGCAGTTTAAGTGCAGGGGCCAGCACCTTC
>TRBJ1-1|NA|TRBV20-1|NA
CSARDGGRVMNTEAFF
TGCAGTGCTAGAGATGGGGGACGAGTTATGAACACTGAAGCTTTCTTT
>TRBJ1-2|TRBD1|TRBV20-1|NA
CSAAVGPWTGGNGYTF
TGCAGTGCCGCTGTGGGGCCCTGGACAGGGGGTAATGGCTACACCTTC
>TRBJ2-5|NA|TRBV7-6|NA
CASSLDLGETQYF
TGTGCCAGCAGCTTAGATTTGGGGGAGACCCAGTACTTC
>TRBJ2-7|TRBD2|TRBV2|NA
CASRGLAGFYEQYF
TGTGCCAGCAGGGGACTAGCGGGGTTCTACGAGCAGTACTTC
>TRBJ2-2|NA|TRBV5-1|few
CASRISQAGELFF
TGCGCCAGCAGGATTTCCCAGGCCGGGGAGCTGTTTTTT
>TRBJ2-2|TRBD1|TRBV3-1|few
CASSRGLTENTGELFF
TGTGCCAGCAGCAGGGGGCTCACGGAAAACACCGGGGAGCTGTTTTTT
>TRBJ2-7|TRBD1|TRBV7-2|few
CASSHRQGAYEQYF
TGTGCCAGCAGCCACCGACAGGGGGCTTACGAGCAGTACTTC
>TRBJ2-3|NA|TRBV9|NA
CASSSSTYSTDTQYF
TGTGCCAGCAGCTCCTCGACTTATAGCACAGATACGCAGTATTTT
>TRBJ2-7|NA|TRBV3-1|few
CASSITLDYEQYF
TGTGCCAGCAGCATCACATTGGACTACGAGCAGTACTTC
>TRBJ1-4|TRBD1|TRBV7-9|NA
CASSSGQGREKLFF
TGTGCCAGCAGCTCGGGACAGGGCAGGGAAAAACTGTTTTTT
>TRBJ2-7|NA|TRBV14|many
CASSQNIEQYF
TGTGCCAGCAGCCAAAATATCGAGCAGTACTTC
>TRBJ2-1|TRBD2|TRBV7-2|NA
CASSLAFGRYGNEQFF
TGTGCCAGCAGCTTAGCGTTCGGGAGGTACGGCAATGAGCAGTTCTTC
>TRBJ1-6|NA|TRBV7-2|NA
CASSPGSYNSPLHF
TGTGCCAGCAGCCCAGGCTCCTATAATTCACCCCTCCACTTT
>TRBJ2-1|TRBD2|TRBV4-1|NA
CASSHELTSGLYNEQFF
TGCGCCAGCAGCCACGAACTGACTAGCGGATTGTACAATGAGCAGTTCTTC
>TRBJ2-1|NA|TRBV19|few
CASSIRYEQFF
TGTGCCAGTAGTATCCGCTATGAGCAGTTCTTC
>TRBJ1-2|TRBD1|TRBV20-1|few
CSAWGDSIYYGYTF
TGCAGTGCTTGGGGGGACAGCATATACTATGGCTACACCTTC
>TRBJ1-1|NA|TRBV12-3/TRBV12-4|NA
CASSPGAARHTEAFF
TGTGCCAGCAGTCCCGGGGCCGCTCGGCACACTGAAGCTTTCTTT
>TRBJ2-7|TRBD1|TRBV6-1|NA
CASSDRGPGEQYF
TGTGCCAGCAGTGACAGGGGGCCGGGCGAGCAGTACTTC
>TRBJ2-1|NA|TRBV7-2|NA
CASISGPYNEQFF
TGTGCCAGCATTTCCGGGCCTTACAATGAGCAGTTCTTC
>TRBJ2-1|NA|TRBV7-9|NA
CAIQSGGQNEQFF
TGTGCCATCCAGTCAGGCGGACAGAATGAGCAGTTCTTC
>TRBJ2-1|TRBD2|TRBV20-1|NA
CSLQRGRPQGEQFF
TGCAGCCTACAGCGGGGGCGACCCCAGGGGGAGCAGTTCTTC
>TRBJ2-2|NA|TRBV15|NA
CATSRDLVTAGELFF
TGTGCCACCAGCAGAGATCTGGTTACGGCCGGGGAGCTGTTTTTT
>TRBJ2-3|TRBD2|TRBV9|NA
CASSPHRQGTSVRDTQYF
TGTGCCAGCAGCCCCCACCGACAGGGGACTAGCGTTAGGGATACGCAGTATTTT
>TRBJ2-7|NA|TRBV5-1|few
CASSQGGALPVQYF
TGCGCCAGCAGCCAGGGGGGGGCTTTACCCGTGCAGTACTTC
>TRBJ1-2|TRBD1|TRBV7-2|NA
CASSLGTGRIYGYTF
TGTGCCAGCAGCCTTGGGACAGGGAGAATCTATGGCTACACCTTC